This record looks at one T cell receptor beta chain sequence and its context. V lost 2 bases to trimming and J lost 4 bases, with 8 bases between them. This CDR3 contains 13 residues. CDR1 and CDR2 (germline): SGHVS, FQNEAQ. The assay was immunoSEQ multiplex PCR, and TCRdb's table has in-frame clones only and misses some. This sample yields about 110,000 clones, of which about two thirds are seen a single time; 1.5% to 2% belongs to the top ten. This entry is derived from a study of blood T cell repertoires in COVID-19. This sequence originates from a woman in her 40s with acute or convalescent COVID-19. The chain is built from TRBV7-8 and TRBJ2-5; possible D gene TRBD2, 5 bases. Sequenced material: peripheral blood. The CDR3 loop reads CASSLRGRETQYF. The CDR3 region has the DNA TGTGCCAGCAGCTTACGAGGGAGAGAGACCCAGTACTTC.